This T cell receptor beta chain was obtained from a study of shared clonotypes between healthy human individuals. Whole-study results and caveats: Unshared clonotypes carried lower generation probabilities than those common to all four donors.

Using immunoSEQ multiplex PCR, the repertoire was profiled, and TCRdb retains in-frame clones only, with some absent. The table includes around 1.4 million clones, approximately 98.5% detected once. CDR3 length: 14 residues. V was pared by 1 base and J by 1 base, with 4 bases between. Germline lookup yields CDR1 SGHTA and CDR2 FQGNSA. A remark on this clone: What it binds is unknown.

The specimen was naive CD4+ T cells sorted from blood. The subset: CD45RA+ positively selected. This chain uses TRBV7-2 with TRBJ2-2; D remains unclear. The clonotype originates from a man aged 25-45 years in good health. The chain's CDR3 is CASSLGLNTGELFF. The CDR3, as DNA: TGTGCCAGCAGCTTAGGATTGAACACCGGGGAGCTGTTTTTT. The full variable domain, in which reference TRBV7-2 and TRBJ2-2 provide the parts outside the CDR3, is GAGVSQSPSNKVTEKGKDVELRCDPISGHTALYWYRQSLGQGLEFLIYFQGNSAPDKSGLPSDRFSAERTGGSVSTLTIQRTQQEDSAVYLCASSLGLNTGELFFGEGSRLTVL.